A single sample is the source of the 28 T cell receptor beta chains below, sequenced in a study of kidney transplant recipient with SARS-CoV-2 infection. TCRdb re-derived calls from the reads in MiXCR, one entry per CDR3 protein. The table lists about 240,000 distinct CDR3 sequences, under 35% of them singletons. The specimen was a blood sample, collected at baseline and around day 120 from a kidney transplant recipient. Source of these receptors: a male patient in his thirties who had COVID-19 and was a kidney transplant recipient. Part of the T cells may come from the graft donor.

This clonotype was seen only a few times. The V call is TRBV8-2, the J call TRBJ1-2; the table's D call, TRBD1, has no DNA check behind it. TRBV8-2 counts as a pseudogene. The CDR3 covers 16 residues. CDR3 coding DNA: TGTGGCAGTCCCGACGGTGATAGCCGAAAGACCTATGGCTACACCTTC. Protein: CGSPDGDSRKTYGYTF.

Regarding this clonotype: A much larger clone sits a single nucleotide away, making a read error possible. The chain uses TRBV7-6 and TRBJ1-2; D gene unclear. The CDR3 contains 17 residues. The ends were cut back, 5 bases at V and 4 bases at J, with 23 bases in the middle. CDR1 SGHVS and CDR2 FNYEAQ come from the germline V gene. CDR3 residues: CASSGGTESRKTYGYTF. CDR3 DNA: TGTGCCAGCAGCGGAGGCACTGAATCTCGAAAGACCTATGGCTACACCTTC.

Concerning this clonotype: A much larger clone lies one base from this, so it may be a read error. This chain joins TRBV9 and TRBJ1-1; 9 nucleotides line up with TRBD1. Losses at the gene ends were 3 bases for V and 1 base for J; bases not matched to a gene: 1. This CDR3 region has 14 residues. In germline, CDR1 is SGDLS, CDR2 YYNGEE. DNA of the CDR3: TGTGCCAGCAGCGCGGGACAGGGGAACACTGAAGCTTTCTTT. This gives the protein CASSAGQGNTEAFF.

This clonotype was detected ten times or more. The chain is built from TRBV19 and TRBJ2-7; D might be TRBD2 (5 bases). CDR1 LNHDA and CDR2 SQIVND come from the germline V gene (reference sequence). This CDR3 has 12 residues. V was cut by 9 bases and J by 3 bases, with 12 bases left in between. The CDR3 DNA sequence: TGTGCCAGCAGCTCCAGCGGCTACGAGCAGTACTTC. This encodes CASSSSGYEQYF.

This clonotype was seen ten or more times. In DNA form, the CDR3 reads TGTGCCAGCAGCTCGAGCCGGGGGGGAAACACCATATATTTT. Its translation: CASSSSRGGNTIYF. The V call is TRBV11-2, the J call TRBJ1-3, with a weak D call TRBD1 (5 bases). V was shortened by 4 bases and J by 4 bases, with 11 bases between the two germline ends. The CDR3 extends over 14 amino acids. Germline loops: CDR1 SGHAT, CDR2 FQNNGV.

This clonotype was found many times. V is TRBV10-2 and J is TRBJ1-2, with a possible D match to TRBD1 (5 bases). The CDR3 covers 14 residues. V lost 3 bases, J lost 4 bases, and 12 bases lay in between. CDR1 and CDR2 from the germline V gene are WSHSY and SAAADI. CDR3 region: CASSEPGLRYGYTF. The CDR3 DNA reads TGCGCCAGCAGTGAACCGGGACTGCGCTATGGCTACACCTTC.

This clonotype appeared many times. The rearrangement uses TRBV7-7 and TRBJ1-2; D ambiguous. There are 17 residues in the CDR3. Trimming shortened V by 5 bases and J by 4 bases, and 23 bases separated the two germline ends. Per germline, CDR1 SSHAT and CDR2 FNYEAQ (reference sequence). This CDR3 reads CASSGEDKCRKTYGYTF. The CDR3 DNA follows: TGTGCCAGCAGCGGTGAAGATAAGTGCCGAAAGACCTATGGCTACACCTTC. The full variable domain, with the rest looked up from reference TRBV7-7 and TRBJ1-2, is GAGVSQSPRYKVTKRGQDVTLRCDPISSHATLYWYQQALGQGPEFLTYFNYEAQPDKSGLPSDRFSAERPEGSISTLTIQRTEQRDSAMYRCASSGEDKCRKTYGYTFGSGTRLTVV.

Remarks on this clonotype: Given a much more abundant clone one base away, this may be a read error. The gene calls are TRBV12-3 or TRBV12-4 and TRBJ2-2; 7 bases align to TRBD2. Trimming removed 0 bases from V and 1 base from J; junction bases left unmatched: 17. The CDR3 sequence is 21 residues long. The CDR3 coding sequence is TGTGCCAGCAGTTTAGCTACGACACGGAACGCAGCGGGGCAGAACACCGGGGAGCTGTTTTTT. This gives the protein CASSLATTRNAAGQNTGELFF.

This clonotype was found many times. CDR3 amino acids: CASSQGRGMHEQFF. In nucleotides, the CDR3 is TGTGCCAGCAGCCAGGGGCGGGGGATGCATGAGCAGTTCTTC. This chain connects TRBV7-3 to TRBJ2-1; possible D gene TRBD2, 7 bases. The length of the CDR3 is 14 residues. V dropped 5 bases and J dropped 8 bases, with 16 bases sitting between them. Looked up from germline, CDR1 is SGHTA and CDR2 is FQGTGA.

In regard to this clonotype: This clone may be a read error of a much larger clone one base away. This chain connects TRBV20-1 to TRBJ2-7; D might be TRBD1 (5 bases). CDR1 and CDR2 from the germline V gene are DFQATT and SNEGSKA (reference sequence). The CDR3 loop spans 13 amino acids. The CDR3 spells CSAGDKGQYEQYF. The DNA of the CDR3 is TGCAGTGCTGGAGACAAGGGGCAGTACGAGCAGTACTTC.

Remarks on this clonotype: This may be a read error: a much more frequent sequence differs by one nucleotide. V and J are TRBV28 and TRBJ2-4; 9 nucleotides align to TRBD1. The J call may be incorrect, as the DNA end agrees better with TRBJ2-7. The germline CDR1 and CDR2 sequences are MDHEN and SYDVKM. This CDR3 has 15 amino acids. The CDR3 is CASSLGTGCYYEQYF. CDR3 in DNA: TGTGCCAGCAGTTTAGGGACAGGGTGCTACTACGAGCAGTACTTC.

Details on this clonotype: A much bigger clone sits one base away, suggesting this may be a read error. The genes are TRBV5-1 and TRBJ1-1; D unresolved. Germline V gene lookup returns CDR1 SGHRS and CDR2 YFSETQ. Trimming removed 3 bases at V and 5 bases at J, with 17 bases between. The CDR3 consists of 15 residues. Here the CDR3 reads CASSSTWEEVTEAFF. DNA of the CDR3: TGCGCCAGCAGCTCCACGTGGGAAGAGGTGACTGAAGCTTTCTTT.

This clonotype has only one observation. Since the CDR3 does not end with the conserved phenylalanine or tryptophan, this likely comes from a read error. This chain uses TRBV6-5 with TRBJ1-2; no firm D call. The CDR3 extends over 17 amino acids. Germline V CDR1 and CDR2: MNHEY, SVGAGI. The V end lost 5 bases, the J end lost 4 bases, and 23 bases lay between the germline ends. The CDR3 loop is CASSTHEGGRKAYGYTS. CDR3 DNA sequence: TGTGCCAGCAGTACGCACGAAGGTGGGAGAAAGGCCTATGGCTACACCTCC.

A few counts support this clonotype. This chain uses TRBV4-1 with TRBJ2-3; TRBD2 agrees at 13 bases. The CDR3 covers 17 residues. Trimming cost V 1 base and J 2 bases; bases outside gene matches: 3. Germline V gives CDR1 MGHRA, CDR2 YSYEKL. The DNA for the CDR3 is TGCGCCAGCAGCCAAGTAGGACTAGCGGGAGTCACAGATACGCAGTATTTT. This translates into CASSQVGLAGVTDTQYF.

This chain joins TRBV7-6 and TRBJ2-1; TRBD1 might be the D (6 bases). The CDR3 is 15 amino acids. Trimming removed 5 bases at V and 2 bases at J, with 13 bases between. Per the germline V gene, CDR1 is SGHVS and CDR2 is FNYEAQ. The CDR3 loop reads CASSADRPAYNEQFF. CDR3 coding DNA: TGTGCCAGCAGCGCGGACAGACCAGCCTACAATGAGCAGTTCTTC.

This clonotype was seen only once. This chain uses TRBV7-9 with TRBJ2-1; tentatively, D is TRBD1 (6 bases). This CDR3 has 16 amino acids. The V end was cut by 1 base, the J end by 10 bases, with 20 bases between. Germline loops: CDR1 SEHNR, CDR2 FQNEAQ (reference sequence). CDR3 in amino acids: CASSLVGRGREKEQFF. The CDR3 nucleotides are TGTGCCAGCAGCTTAGTGGGCAGGGGAAGAGAAAAAGAGCAGTTCTTC. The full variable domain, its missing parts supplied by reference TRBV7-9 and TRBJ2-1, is DTGVSQNPRHKITKRGQNVTFRCDPISEHNRLYWYRQTLGQGPEFLTYFQNEAQLEKSRLLSDRFSAERPKGSFSTLEIQRTEQGDSAMYLCASSLVGRGREKEQFFGPGTRLTVL.

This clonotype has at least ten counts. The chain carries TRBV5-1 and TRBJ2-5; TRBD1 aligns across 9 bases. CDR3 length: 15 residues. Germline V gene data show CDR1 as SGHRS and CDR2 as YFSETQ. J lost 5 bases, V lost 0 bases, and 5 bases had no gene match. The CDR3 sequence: CASSLVGTGTETQYF. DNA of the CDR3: TGCGCCAGCAGCTTGGTGGGGACAGGGACGGAGACCCAGTACTTC.

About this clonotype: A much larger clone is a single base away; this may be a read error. Here the CDR3 reads CASRGIKQGRAEAFF. The CDR3, as DNA: TGTGCCAGCAGGGGAATTAAACAGGGGAGAGCTGAAGCTTTCTTT. The J gene is TRBJ1-1, the V gene TRBV6-2 or TRBV6-3, with TRBD1 matching 7 bases. The CDR3 loop spans 15 amino acids. Germline V lookup: CDR1 MNHEY, CDR2 SVGEGT. V was pared by 6 bases and J by 6 bases, with 13 bases of the junction left unmatched.

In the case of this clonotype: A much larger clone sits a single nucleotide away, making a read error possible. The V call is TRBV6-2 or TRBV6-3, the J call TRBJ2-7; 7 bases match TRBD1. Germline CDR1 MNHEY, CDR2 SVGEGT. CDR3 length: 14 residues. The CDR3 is CASRLYRDSEERYF. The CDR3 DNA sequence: TGTGCCAGCAGACTTTACCGGGACAGTGAGGAGCGGTACTTC.

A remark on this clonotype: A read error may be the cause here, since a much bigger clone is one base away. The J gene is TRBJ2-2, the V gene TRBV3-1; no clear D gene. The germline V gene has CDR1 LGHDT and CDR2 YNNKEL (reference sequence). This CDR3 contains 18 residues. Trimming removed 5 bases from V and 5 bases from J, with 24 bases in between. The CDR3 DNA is TGTGCCAGCAGCTCAGAGTCTCCCATTCCAGGCTTGACCGGGGAGCTGTTTTTT. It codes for CASSSESPIPGLTGELFF.

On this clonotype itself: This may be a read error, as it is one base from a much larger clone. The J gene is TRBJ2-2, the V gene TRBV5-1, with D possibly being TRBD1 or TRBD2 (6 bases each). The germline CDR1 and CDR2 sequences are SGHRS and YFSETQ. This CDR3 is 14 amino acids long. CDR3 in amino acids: CTSSYAGGPGELFF. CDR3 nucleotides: TGCACCAGCAGTTACGCCGGGGGCCCCGGGGAGCTGTTTTTT.

The CDR3 DNA sequence: TGTGCCAGCAGCGTACACCACACTAGCGGTGAGCAGTTCTTC. Protein sequence: CASSVHHTSGEQFF. The J gene is TRBJ2-1, the V gene TRBV9; 8 positions match TRBD2. V shed 1 base and J 9 bases; nucleotides not matched to a gene: 6. This CDR3 has 14 residues. Germline loops: CDR1 SGDLS, CDR2 YYNGEE.

CDR3 region: CANSPLVDTQYF. The CDR3 coding sequence is TGTGCCAACAGCCCCCTGGTGGATACGCAGTATTTT. This rearrangement joins TRBV12-3 or TRBV12-4 to TRBJ2-3; D is unclear. Trimming pared 10 bases from V and 6 bases from J, leaving 14 bases between. This CDR3 contains 12 residues.

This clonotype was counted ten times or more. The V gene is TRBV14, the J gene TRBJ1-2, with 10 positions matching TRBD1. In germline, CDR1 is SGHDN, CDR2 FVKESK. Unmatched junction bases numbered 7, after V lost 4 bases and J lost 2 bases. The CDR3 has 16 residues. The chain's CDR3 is CASSRRTGGLNYGYTF. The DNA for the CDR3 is TGTGCCAGCAGCCGAAGGACAGGGGGTTTGAACTATGGCTACACCTTC. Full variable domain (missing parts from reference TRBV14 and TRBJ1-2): EAGVTQFPSHSVIEKGQTVTLRCDPISGHDNLYWYRRVMGKEIKFLLHFVKESKQDESGMPNNRFLAERTGGTYSTLKVQPAELEDSGVYFCASSRRTGGLNYGYTFGSGTRLTVV.

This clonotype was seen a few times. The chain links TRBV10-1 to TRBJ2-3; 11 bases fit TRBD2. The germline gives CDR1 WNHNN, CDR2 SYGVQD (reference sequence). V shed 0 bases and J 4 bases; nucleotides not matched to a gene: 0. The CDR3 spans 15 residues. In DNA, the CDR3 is TGCGCCAGCAGTGAGTCACTAGCGGGAGCAGATACGCAGTATTTT. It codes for CASSESLAGADTQYF.

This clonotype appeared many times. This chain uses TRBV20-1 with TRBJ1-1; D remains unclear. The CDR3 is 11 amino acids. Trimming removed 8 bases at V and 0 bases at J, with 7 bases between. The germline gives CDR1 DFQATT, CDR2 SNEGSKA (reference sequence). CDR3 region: CSPKMNTEAFF. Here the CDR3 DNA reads TGCAGTCCCAAGATGAACACTGAAGCTTTCTTT.

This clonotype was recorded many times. This CDR3 is CASSLRLQGLRGGGNTIYF. The DNA of the CDR3 is TGTGCCAGCAGTTTAAGGTTACAGGGGCTACGGGGAGGAGGAAACACCATATATTTT. This rearrangement joins TRBV12-3 or TRBV12-4 to TRBJ1-3; TRBD1 agrees at 7 bases. The CDR3 covers 19 residues. V was clipped by 2 bases and J by 4 bases; unmatched bases: 17.

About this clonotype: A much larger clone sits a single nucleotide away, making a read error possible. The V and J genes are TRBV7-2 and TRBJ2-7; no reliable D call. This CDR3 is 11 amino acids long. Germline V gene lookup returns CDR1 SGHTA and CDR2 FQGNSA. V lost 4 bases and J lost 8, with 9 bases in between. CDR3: CASSSLHKQYF. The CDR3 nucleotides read TGTGCCAGCAGCTCATTACACAAGCAGTACTTC. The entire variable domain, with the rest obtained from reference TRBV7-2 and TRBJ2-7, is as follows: GAGVSQSPSNKVTEKGKDVELRCDPISGHTALYWYRQSLGQGLEFLIYFQGNSAPDKSGLPSDRFSAERTGGSVSTLTIQRTQQEDSAVYLCASSSLHKQYFGPGTRLTVT.